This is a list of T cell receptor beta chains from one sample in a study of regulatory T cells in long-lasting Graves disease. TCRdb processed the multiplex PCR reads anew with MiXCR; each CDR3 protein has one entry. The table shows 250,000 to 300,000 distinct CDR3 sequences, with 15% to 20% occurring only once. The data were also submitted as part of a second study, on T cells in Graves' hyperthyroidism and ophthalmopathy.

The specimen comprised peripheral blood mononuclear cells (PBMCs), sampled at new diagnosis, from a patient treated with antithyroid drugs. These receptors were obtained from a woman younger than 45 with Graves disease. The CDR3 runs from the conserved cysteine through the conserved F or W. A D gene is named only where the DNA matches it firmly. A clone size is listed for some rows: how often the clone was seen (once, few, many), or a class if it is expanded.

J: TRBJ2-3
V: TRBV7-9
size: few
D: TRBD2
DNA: TGTGCCAGCAGCGTTCGGGCGGCGGGGGAAACAGATACGCAGTATTTT
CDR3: CASSVRAAGETDTQYF

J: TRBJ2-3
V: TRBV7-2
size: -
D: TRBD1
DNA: TGTGCCAGCAGCTTAGGTGTGGCAGGGGGCCCAGATACGCAGTATTTT
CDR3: CASSLGVAGGPDTQYF

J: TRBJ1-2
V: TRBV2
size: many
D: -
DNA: TGTGCCATTTGGGCAGGGCGGGACTATGGCTACACCTTC
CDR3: CAIWAGRDYGYTF

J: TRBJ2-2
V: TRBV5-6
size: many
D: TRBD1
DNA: TGTGCCAGCAGCTTACAGGGGATGCAGGGCGGGGAGCTGTTTTTT
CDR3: CASSLQGMQGGELFF

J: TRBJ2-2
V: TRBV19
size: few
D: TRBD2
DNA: TGTGCCAGTACCCCCGGGGGGGGCTGGAACACCGGGGAGCTGTTTTTT
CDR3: CASTPGGGWNTGELFF

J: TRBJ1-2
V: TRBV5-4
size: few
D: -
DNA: TGTGCCAGCAGCACGAAAAACTCCAACAGGGCTGGCTACACCTTC
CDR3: CASSTKNSNRAGYTF

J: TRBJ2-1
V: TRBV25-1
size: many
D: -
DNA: TGTGCCAGCAGCCAAGAACCCGGTTTTGGTCCCAATGAGCAGTTCTTC
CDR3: CASSQEPGFGPNEQFF

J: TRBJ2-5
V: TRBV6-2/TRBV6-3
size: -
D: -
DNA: TGTGCCAGCAGCCTCTCACTTCAAGAGACCCAGTACTTC
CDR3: CASSLSLQETQYF

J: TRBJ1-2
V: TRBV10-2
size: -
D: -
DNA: TGCGCCAGCAGCGGACGGAGGGGTAAGGACTATGGCTACACCTTC
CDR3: CASSGRRGKDYGYTF

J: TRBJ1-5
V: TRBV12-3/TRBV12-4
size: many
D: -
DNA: TGTGCCAGCAAAGGCGTCTGGGGCAATCAGCCCCAGCATTTT
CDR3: CASKGVWGNQPQHF

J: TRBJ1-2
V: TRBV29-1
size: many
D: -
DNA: TGCAGCGTTGAAAGGCAGGACTTCCATGGCTACACCTTC
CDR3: CSVERQDFHGYTF

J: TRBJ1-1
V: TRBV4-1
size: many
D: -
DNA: TGCGCCAGCAGCCCCATCGGGAGGAACACTGAAGCTTTCTTT
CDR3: CASSPIGRNTEAFF

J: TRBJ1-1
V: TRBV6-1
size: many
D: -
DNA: TGTGCCAGCAGTGAATTACCGGGGATCACTGAAGCTTTCTTT
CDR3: CASSELPGITEAFF

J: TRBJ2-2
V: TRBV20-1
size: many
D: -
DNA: TGCAGTGCCTCCACACCGAACACCGGGGAGCTGTTTTTT
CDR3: CSASTPNTGELFF

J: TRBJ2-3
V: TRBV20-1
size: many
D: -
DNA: TGCAGTGCCCGAGGACTATCCCTAGGCACAGATACGCAGTATTTT
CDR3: CSARGLSLGTDTQYF

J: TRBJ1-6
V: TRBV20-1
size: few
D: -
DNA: TGCAGTGCTAGAGGAGCAGGTTATAATTCACCCCTCCACTTT
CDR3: CSARGAGYNSPLHF

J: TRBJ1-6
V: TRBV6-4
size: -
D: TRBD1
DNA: TGTGCCAGCAGAAGGGACAGGGGTCCAAATTCACCCCTCCACTTT
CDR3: CASRRDRGPNSPLHF

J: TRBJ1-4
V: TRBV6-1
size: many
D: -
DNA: TGTGCCAGCAGTCGGGACGATAATGAAAAACTGTTTTTT
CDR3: CASSRDDNEKLFF

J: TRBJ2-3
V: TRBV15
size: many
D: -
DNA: TGTGCCACCAGCAGAGATAGGATAGATACGCAGTATTTT
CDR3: CATSRDRIDTQYF

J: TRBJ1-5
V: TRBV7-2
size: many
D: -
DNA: TGTGCCAGCAGCTCCGGGCTTCATAGCAATCAGCCCCAGCATTTT
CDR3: CASSSGLHSNQPQHF

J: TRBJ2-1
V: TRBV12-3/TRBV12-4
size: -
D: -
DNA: TGTGCCAGCAGTTTATGGGGACAGCAGTTCTTC
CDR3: CASSLWGQQFF

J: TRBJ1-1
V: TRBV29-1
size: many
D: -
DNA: TGCAGCGTCGGACCCGGGAACACTGAAGCTTTCTTT
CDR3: CSVGPGNTEAFF

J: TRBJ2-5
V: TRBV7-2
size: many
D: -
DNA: TGTGCCAGCAGCGGTATGCCCCAAGGGACCCAGTACTTC
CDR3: CASSGMPQGTQYF

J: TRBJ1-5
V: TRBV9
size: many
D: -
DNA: TGTGCCAGCAGCTCTACGCAAAATCAGCCCCAGCATTTT
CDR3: CASSSTQNQPQHF

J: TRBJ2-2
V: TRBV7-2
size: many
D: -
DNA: TGTGCCAGCAGCAAACAGGGTAGCGGGGAGCTGTTTTTT
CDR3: CASSKQGSGELFF

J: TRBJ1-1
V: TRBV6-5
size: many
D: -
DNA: TGTGCCAGCAATTACCGGACTGAAGCTTTCTTT
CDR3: CASNYRTEAFF

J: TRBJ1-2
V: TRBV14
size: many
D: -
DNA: TGTGCCAGCAGCCAAGCCGTGGGGGAGGTTGGTGGCTACACCTTC
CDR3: CASSQAVGEVGGYTF

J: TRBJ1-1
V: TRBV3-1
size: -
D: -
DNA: TGTGCCAGCAGCCAAGCGAGGGTAGGCGGAGCCTTCTTT
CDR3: CASSQARVGGAFF

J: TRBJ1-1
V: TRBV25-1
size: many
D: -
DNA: TGTGCCAGCAGTGACCGGGGAGGTAGCACTGAAGCTTTCTTT
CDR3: CASSDRGGSTEAFF

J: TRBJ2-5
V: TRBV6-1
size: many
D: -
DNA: TGTGCCAGCAGTGCCTTGCAGTACCAAGAGACCCAGTACTTC
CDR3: CASSALQYQETQYF

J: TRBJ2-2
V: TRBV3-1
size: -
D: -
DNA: TGTGCCAGCAGCCAAGACGGGGTTGGCACCGGGGAGCTGTTTTTT
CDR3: CASSQDGVGTGELFF

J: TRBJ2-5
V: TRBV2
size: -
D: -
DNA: TGTGCCAGCAGTGAAGCGCGGATGGAGATTGAGGAGACCCAGTACTTC
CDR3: CASSEARMEIEETQYF

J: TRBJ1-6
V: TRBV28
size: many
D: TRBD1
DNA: TGTGCCAGCAGGTGGACAGGAGATTCACCCCTCCACTTT
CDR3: CASRWTGDSPLHF

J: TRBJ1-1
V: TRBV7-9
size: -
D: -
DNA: TGTGCCAGCAGCCCCGAACAAGGCGCACGGACTGAAGCTTTCTTT
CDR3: CASSPEQGARTEAFF

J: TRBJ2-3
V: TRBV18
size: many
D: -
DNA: TGTGCCAGCTCACTTGGACTTCGGGGCACAGATACGCAGTATTTT
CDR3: CASSLGLRGTDTQYF

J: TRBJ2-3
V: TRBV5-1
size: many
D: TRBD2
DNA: TGCGCCAGCAGCTTGGATCCTAGCGGATACGTGGGGGATACGCAGTATTTT
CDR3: CASSLDPSGYVGDTQYF

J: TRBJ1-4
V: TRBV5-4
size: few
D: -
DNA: TGTGCCAGCAGCTCTAGAGAGGTCGGGGAAAAACTGTTTTTT
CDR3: CASSSREVGEKLFF

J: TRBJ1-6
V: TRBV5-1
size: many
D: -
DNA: TGCGCCAGCAGCTTACAAAGCTCCTATAATTCACCCCTCCACTTT
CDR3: CASSLQSSYNSPLHF

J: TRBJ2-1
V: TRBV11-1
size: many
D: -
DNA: TGTGCCAGCAGGAAGGGCGGGCCCGGTCGTGGGAATGAGCAGTTCTTC
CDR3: CASRKGGPGRGNEQFF

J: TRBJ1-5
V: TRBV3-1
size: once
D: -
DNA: TGTGCCAGCATGGGCAGGGCAGGCAATCAGCCCCAGCATTTT
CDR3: CASMGRAGNQPQHF

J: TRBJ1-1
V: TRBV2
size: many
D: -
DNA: TGTGCCAGCAGTGTAGCTCTGGGGGGCGCCTCTGAAGCTTTCTTT
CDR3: CASSVALGGASEAFF

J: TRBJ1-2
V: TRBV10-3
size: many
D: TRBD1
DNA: TGTGCCATCAGTGGGGACAGAAACTATGGCTACACCTTC
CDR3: CAISGDRNYGYTF

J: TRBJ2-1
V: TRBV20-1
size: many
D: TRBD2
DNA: TGCAGTGCTCGAGACCAGCTAGCGGGGTTATACAATGAGCAGTTCTTC
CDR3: CSARDQLAGLYNEQFF

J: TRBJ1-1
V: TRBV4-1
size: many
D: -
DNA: TGCGCCAGCAGCCAAGTGGGGGGCACTGAAGCTTTCTTT
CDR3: CASSQVGGTEAFF

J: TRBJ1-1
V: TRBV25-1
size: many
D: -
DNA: TGTGCCAGCAGTGACAGATATCTGGTCGCTGAAGCTTTCTTT
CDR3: CASSDRYLVAEAFF

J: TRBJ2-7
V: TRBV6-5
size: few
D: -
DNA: TGTGCCAGCAGTTACTCAGGCAGGACCAGCTCCTACGAGCAGTACTTC
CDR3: CASSYSGRTSSYEQYF

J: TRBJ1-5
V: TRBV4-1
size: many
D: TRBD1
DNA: TGCGCCAGCAGCCAAGAGATCAGAGGGGGCCGCAATCAGCCCCAGCATTTT
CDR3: CASSQEIRGGRNQPQHF